The 21 T cell receptor beta chains reported below all come from one sample, sequenced in a study of memory CD4+ T cells and cytomegalovirus serostatus. Profiling relied on immunoSEQ multiplex PCR, and the TCRdb table lists in-frame clones only, not all of them. The sample holds 46,000 or so clones, roughly three quarters seen once. The sort gate was single viable CD3+CD4+CD8-CD45RO+ cells for memory CD4+ T cells. Source material: memory CD4+ T cells from blood. The source of these receptors is an adult in good health and CMV-seronegative.

The chain carries TRBV12-5 and TRBJ2-1, with D possibly being TRBD2 (6 bases). The ends were cut back, 3 bases at V and 0 bases at J, with 9 bases in the middle. Germline lookup yields CDR1 LGHNT and CDR2 FRNRAP. There are 15 residues in the CDR3. In DNA form, the CDR3 reads TGTGCTAGTGGTTTCGGAGGGAGCTCCTACAATGAGCAGTTCTTC. It translates to CASGFGGSSYNEQFF.

This chain links TRBV11-1 with TRBJ2-2, with D perhaps TRBD1 (5 bases). CDR1 and CDR2 from the germline V gene are SGHAT and FQDESV (reference sequence). The V gene lost 6 bases and the J gene lost 7 bases, with 9 bases spanning the gap. The CDR3 is 12 amino acids. CDR3 in amino acids: CASSPRVGELFF. CDR3 nucleotide sequence: TGTGCCAGCAGTCCCAGGGTCGGGGAGCTGTTTTTT.

The rearrangement uses TRBV7-3 and TRBJ2-7; 10 nucleotides align to TRBD1. The CDR3 totals 15 residues. Germline lookup yields CDR1 SGHTA and CDR2 FQGTGA. After removal of 4 bases from V and 2 bases from J, the junction contained 5 bases not matched to a gene. The CDR3 protein is CASSSGQGTTYEQYF. The CDR3 DNA sequence: TGTGCCAGCAGCTCGGGACAGGGGACAACCTACGAGCAGTACTTC.

This clone was recorded only once. The rearrangement links TRBV10-3 to TRBJ1-5; perhaps TRBD1 as D (5 bases). Germline V lookup: CDR1 ENHRY, CDR2 SYGVKD. Trimming took off 5 bases at V and 4 bases at J, with 12 bases between the two ends. The CDR3 loop spans 14 amino acids. The CDR3 region is CAISRDGLNQPQHF. In nucleotides, the CDR3 is TGTGCCATCAGTAGGGACGGTCTAAATCAGCCCCAGCATTTT.

A few counts support this clone. This chain uses TRBV6-1 with TRBJ1-5; D uncertain. Germline V gene sequence: CDR1 MNHNS, CDR2 SASEGT. Trimming took off 3 bases at V and 6 bases at J, with 3 bases between the two ends. The CDR3 totals 11 residues. The CDR3 sequence is CASSDFQPQHF. CDR3 nucleotides: TGTGCCAGCAGTGATTTTCAGCCCCAGCATTTT.

The chain joins TRBV30 to TRBJ2-7; D may be TRBD1 (5 bases). Germline loops: CDR1 GTSNPN, CDR2 SVGIG (reference sequence). CDR3 length: 11 amino acids. The V and J ends lost 5 bases and 2 bases respectively, with 7 bases between them. This chain's CDR3 is CAWSTAYEQYF. CDR3 DNA sequence: TGTGCCTGGTCGACAGCCTACGAGCAGTACTTC.

The chain carries TRBV27 and TRBJ1-6; possible D gene TRBD1, 6 bases. From germline, CDR1 is MNHEY and CDR2 SMNVEV (reference sequence). This CDR3 comprises 14 residues. V gave up 9 bases and J gave up 7 bases, with 16 bases separating them. The CDR3 loop reads CASTRGSHNSPLHF. The CDR3 coding sequence is TGTGCCAGTACCAGGGGTTCCCACAATTCACCCCTCCACTTT.

This chain links TRBV5-1 with TRBJ1-1, with TRBD1 identical over 7 bases. J gave up 0 bases and V 0 bases, and 8 bases lay outside the gene matches. Germline values: CDR1 SGHRS, CDR2 YFSETQ. The CDR3 totals 17 residues. The CDR3 sequence is CASSLGSQGSMNTEAFF. Written as DNA, the CDR3 is TGCGCCAGCAGCTTGGGGTCACAGGGGTCGATGAACACTGAAGCTTTCTTT.

The rearrangement links TRBV7-2 to TRBJ1-5; TRBD1 might be the D (6 bases). The germline V gene has CDR1 SGHTA and CDR2 FQGNSA. CDR3 length: 16 amino acids. V was shortened by 7 bases and J by 7 bases, with 23 bases between the two germline ends. The CDR3 DNA sequence: TGTGCCAGCACTATTAATTCGGGGGGGGGCGTGCAGCCCCAGCATTTT. This codes for CASTINSGGGVQPQHF.

The chain uses TRBV28 and TRBJ1-4, with no clear D. The CDR3 consists of 14 residues. Trimming removed 2 bases at V and 6 bases at J, with 10 bases between. The germline gives CDR1 MDHEN, CDR2 SYDVKM. For the CDR3, the DNA is TGTGCCAGCAGTTTAGGCAGGCTTCATGAAAAACTGTTTTTT. Translated: CASSLGRLHEKLFF.

A few counts support this clone. The V and J genes are TRBV7-2 and TRBJ2-3, with D perhaps matching TRBD1 (6 bases). Germline lookup yields CDR1 SGHTA and CDR2 FQGNSA. CDR3 length: 16 residues. Trimming pared 5 bases from V and 2 bases from J, leaving 17 bases between. CDR3 DNA sequence: TGTGCCAGCAGCCCCGCAGGGACAAGGGTCACAGATACGCAGTATTTT. It encodes CASSPAGTRVTDTQYF.

This chain joins TRBV28 and TRBJ1-1; TRBD1 aligns across 8 bases. Germline CDR1 is MDHEN and CDR2 is SYDVKM. With V trimmed by 6 bases and J by 6 bases, 6 bases remained unmatched. The CDR3 length is 13 residues. The CDR3 bases are TGTGCCAGCAGCTGGGACAGGAGCGCTGAAGCTTTCTTT. Translated, it gives CASSWDRSAEAFF.

The sample holds a few counts of this clone. This chain joins TRBV18 and TRBJ2-1; TRBD2 matches 11 bases. Germline CDR1 KGHSH, CDR2 LQKENI. The CDR3 runs to 16 residues. The J segment lost 2 bases and the V segment lost 4 bases, leaving 4 bases of the junction unmatched. This CDR3 reads CASSLTSGGTYNEQFF. CDR3 DNA sequence: TGTGCCAGCTCACTTACTAGCGGGGGCACCTACAATGAGCAGTTCTTC.

J is TRBJ2-3 and V is TRBV7-2, with 9 bases fitting TRBD1. The V and J ends lost 6 bases and 3 bases, in that order; junction bases with no gene match: 10. The CDR3 contains 16 residues. In germline, CDR1 is SGHTA, CDR2 FQGNSA. The DNA of the CDR3 is TGTGCCAGCAGGTACAGGGGGCTTGCGGGGACAGATACGCAGTATTTT. Amino acids: CASRYRGLAGTDTQYF.

The V and J genes are TRBV14 and TRBJ2-5, with 7 bases identical to TRBD1. The CDR3 is 13 residues long. Losses at the gene ends were 3 bases for V and 5 bases for J; bases not matched to a gene: 3. Per germline, CDR1 SGHDN and CDR2 FVKESK. The CDR3 DNA is TGTGCCAGCAGCCAGAGGGGGCACGAGACCCAGTACTTC. It specifies CASSQRGHETQYF.

This sequence joins TRBV4-3 and TRBJ1-5; tentatively, D is TRBD1 (5 bases). V was cut by 0 bases and J by 7 bases, with 13 bases left in between. This CDR3 spans 15 amino acids. CDR1 and CDR2 from the germline V gene are LGHNA and YSLEER. This CDR3 is CASSQDRSPGQPQHF. CDR3 DNA: TGCGCCAGCAGCCAAGACAGGTCTCCAGGGCAGCCCCAGCATTTT.

The chain recombines TRBV19 with TRBJ1-5; a weak D match, TRBD1 (6 bases). The V end was cut by 2 bases, the J end by 7 bases, with 15 bases between. The CDR3 is 15 residues long. Germline V gives CDR1 LNHDA, CDR2 SQIVND (reference sequence). The CDR3 region is CASSITGTGPQPQHF. CDR3 in DNA: TGTGCCAGTAGTATAACGGGAACAGGGCCCCAGCCCCAGCATTTT.

The chain employs TRBV2 and TRBJ1-6, with a tentative D call TRBD1 (5 bases). Between the trimmed V and J ends, which lost 6 bases and 6 bases, there was a span of 12 bases. The CDR3 consists of 14 residues. Germline assignment: CDR1 SNHLY and CDR2 FYNNEI. The CDR3 bases are TGTGCCAGCAGAAACAGGCGGTCTAATTCACCCCTCCACTTT. It yields the protein CASRNRRSNSPLHF.

The chain carries TRBV21-1 and TRBJ2-1; TRBD2 reflects the table's D call only, with no check against the DNA. TRBV21-1 is assigned pseudogene status. The CDR3 is made up of 17 amino acids. In DNA form, the CDR3 reads TGTGCCAGCAGCCTCAAGTCGGGGGTCCTCTCCTACAATGAGCAGTTCTTC. Its protein is CASSLKSGVLSYNEQFF.

The chain has TRBV30 and TRBJ1-2; D not certain. V was trimmed by 0 bases and J by 3 bases, leaving 5 bases between them. This CDR3 is 12 amino acids long. The germline V gene has CDR1 GTSNPN and CDR2 SVGIG (reference sequence). The CDR3: CAWSVKDYGYTF. For the CDR3, the DNA is TGTGCCTGGAGTGTGAAGGACTATGGCTACACCTTC.

V and J are TRBV6-6 and TRBJ1-6; D not resolved. The V end was cut by 5 bases, the J end by 7 bases, with 12 bases between. CDR3 length: 14 residues. The germline CDR1 and CDR2 sequences are MNHNY and SVGAGI (reference sequence). CDR3 sequence (DNA): TGTGCCAGCAGTACCACAGCATTCAATTCACCCCTCCACTTT. Its protein is CASSTTAFNSPLHF.